The sequence of this T cell receptor beta chain was determined in a study of cytomegalovirus exposure and HLA in healthy donors. Study findings and constraints: Most CMV-associated TCR beta chains appeared HLA-restricted in a later analysis.

The study ran its PCR with 60 Vbeta and 13 Jbeta primers. Some clones are missing from TCRdb's copy, which holds only in-frame ones; the method was immunoSEQ multiplex PCR. The sample contains approximately 160,000 clones, 65% to 80% of which appear only once. V dropped 6 bases and J dropped 2; count of bases not matched to a gene: 7. The germline V gene encodes CDR1 ENHRY and CDR2 SYGVKD. The CDR3 extends over 14 amino acids. As for this clone: Its target is unknown.

The rearrangement joins TRBV10-3 to TRBJ2-7; 7 nucleotides align to TRBD2. Material for sequencing was PBMCs. This receptor was taken from a woman aged 50 to 65 in good health and CMV-seropositive. As DNA, the CDR3 is TGTGCCATCAGGGGGGGGTCTGACCCCTACGAGCAGTACTTC. Amino acids: CAIRGGSDPYEQYF.